This T cell receptor (beta chain) is drawn from a study of T cell responses to AZD1222 COVID-19 vaccine. The method was immunoSEQ multiplex PCR; TCRdb's version includes in-frame clones alone and lacks a portion of them. The sample yields about 89,000 clones, around 84% seen once. General study points: Spike-specific TCRs gained breadth and depth after people received two AZD1222 doses. Spike-wide vaccine-associated CD4 TCRs dominated at 160-218 and 743-854. Possibly, clonal diversity was underestimated; donors were largely white British and included more females.

The length of the CDR3 is 13 residues. Germline lookup yields CDR1 DFQATT and CDR2 SNEGSKA (reference sequence). Trimming pared 3 bases from V and 8 bases from J, leaving 11 bases between. Points on this clone: Its antigen is as yet unknown.

Second-dose groups at about 4 or about 12 weeks were pooled. The material sequenced was peripheral blood, taken 28 days after the second AZD1222 dose. The V and J genes are TRBV20-1 and TRBJ1-6, with D unresolved. This TCR derives from an adult who received the AZD1222 COVID-19 vaccine. In DNA, the CDR3 is TGCAGTGCTAGTGGTTTCGGGGATTCACCCCTCCACTTT. Translation gives CSASGFGDSPLHF.